The 17 T cell receptor beta chains reported below all come from one sample, sequenced in a study of cytomegalovirus exposure and HLA in healthy donors. Use of 60 Vbeta and 13 Jbeta primers characterized the PCR. Produced via immunoSEQ multiplex PCR; TCRdb's table is partial and in-frame only. The sample lists just over 200,000 clones; around 70% were seen once. Sequenced: PBMCs. These receptors originate from a man between 35 and 55 years old in good health and CMV-seropositive.

The V and J genes are TRBV5-4 and TRBJ2-3, with D perhaps TRBD1 (5 bases). Germline lookup yields CDR1 SGHNT and CDR2 YYREEE (reference sequence). Trimming removed 4 bases at V and 1 base at J, with 7 bases between. The CDR3 consists of 13 residues. The CDR3 DNA follows: TGTGCCAGCAGCCAGGGCGGCACAGATACGCAGTATTTT. Protein: CASSQGGTDTQYF.

The table lists this clone with a few counts. Germline is not matched at one junction end, which may reflect a read error. The rearrangement links TRBV29-1 to TRBJ2-4; the D is unclear. The CDR3 totals 11 residues. CDR1 and CDR2 from the germline V gene are SQVTM and ANQGSEA. The CDR3: CSVQDPGIQYF. CDR3 in DNA: TGCAGCGTTCAAGATCCAGGCATTCAGTACTTC. The full variable domain, its missing parts supplied by reference TRBV29-1 and TRBJ2-4, is SAVISQKPSRDICQRGTSLTIQCQVDSQVTMMFWYRQQPGQSLTLIATANQGSEATYESGFVIDKFPISRPNLTFSTLTVSNMSPEDSSIYLCSVQDPGIQYFGAGTRLSVL.

V and J are TRBV2 and TRBJ2-1; TRBD2 agrees at 10 bases. After removal of 4 bases from V and 0 bases from J, the junction contained 9 bases not matched to a gene. CDR3 length: 18 amino acids. The germline CDR1 and CDR2 sequences are SNHLY and FYNNEI. CDR3 sequence (DNA): TGTGCCAGCAGTGGAAAGCGGGGGGGCGACCTCTCCTACAATGAGCAGTTCTTC. Translating gives CASSGKRGGDLSYNEQFF.

In DNA form, the CDR3 reads TGTGCCAGTAGTACCGGGACAGTTTATAATTCACCCCTCCACTTT. Translating gives CASSTGTVYNSPLHF. The chain recombines TRBV19 with TRBJ1-6, with 7 bases identical to TRBD1. The length of the CDR3 is 15 residues. V shed 4 bases, J shed 4 bases, and the junction held 4 bases outside the gene matches. From germline, CDR1 is LNHDA and CDR2 SQIVND (reference sequence).

The genes are TRBV19 and TRBJ1-2, with TRBD1 matching over 8 bases. This CDR3 is 15 amino acids long. V dropped 7 bases and J dropped 7; count of bases not matched to a gene: 14. Germline V gives CDR1 LNHDA, CDR2 SQIVND (reference sequence). This CDR3 reads CASTPQGAGLSGYTF. The CDR3 DNA sequence: TGTGCCAGTACCCCCCAGGGGGCGGGTCTCAGTGGCTACACCTTC.

The rearrangement joins TRBV4-1 to TRBJ1-2; D might be TRBD1 (5 bases). The CDR3 spans 15 residues. V dropped 8 bases and J dropped 5 bases, with 21 bases sitting between them. CDR1 MGHRA and CDR2 YSYEKL come from the germline V gene. CDR3: CASHGGTPALYGYTF. The CDR3 bases are TGCGCCAGCCACGGAGGGACCCCCGCGTTATATGGCTACACCTTC.

The CDR3 nucleotides are TGCGCCAGCAGCTCCGGGACTAGCGGAGAGACCCAGTACTTC. Amino acids: CASSSGTSGETQYF. The genes are TRBV5-1 and TRBJ2-5, with 11 bases lining up with TRBD2. The trim removed 3 bases at V and 4 bases at J, leaving 2 bases unmatched. From germline, CDR1 is SGHRS and CDR2 YFSETQ. This CDR3 spans 14 amino acids. The complete variable domain, with remaining parts taken from reference TRBV5-1 and TRBJ2-5, reads KAGVTQTPRYLIKTRGQQVTLSCSPISGHRSVSWYQQTPGQGLQFLFEYFSETQRNKGNFPGRFSGRQFSNSRSEMNVSTLELGDSALYLCASSSGTSGETQYFGPGTRLLVL.

The rearrangement links TRBV29-1 to TRBJ1-2; D is undetermined. Germline CDR1 and CDR2: SQVTM and ANQGSEA. The V gene lost 4 bases and the J gene lost 3 bases, with 6 bases spanning the gap. CDR3 length: 11 residues. The CDR3 is CSVGSDYGYTF. The CDR3 DNA reads as TGCAGCGTTGGGAGCGACTATGGCTACACCTTC.

The CDR3 protein is CASSSNGQGSYEQYF. Here the CDR3 DNA reads TGTGCCAGCTCATCGAATGGACAGGGCTCCTACGAGCAGTACTTC. The chain uses TRBV18 and TRBJ2-7; 8 bases match TRBD1. The CDR3 covers 15 residues. V dropped 5 bases and J dropped 0; count of bases not matched to a gene: 6. Germline-derived CDR1 and CDR2 are KGHSH and LQKENI.

Details on this clone: A junction boundary mismatches the germline segment, possibly from a read error. J is TRBJ2-5 and V is TRBV7-7, with D maybe TRBD2 (6 bases). The germline V gene encodes CDR1 SSHAT and CDR2 FNYEAQ (reference sequence). The CDR3 length is 14 residues. CDR3 sequence (DNA): TGTGCCAGCAGTCCAGCGCGGGGTGGGGAGATCCAGTACTTC. As protein: CASSPARGGEIQYF.

The chain has TRBV7-3 and TRBJ2-3; D not certain. V gave up 7 bases and J gave up 0 bases, with 11 bases separating them. The CDR3 contains 14 residues. Germline V gives CDR1 SGHTA, CDR2 FQGTGA. The CDR3 here is CASTPTRSTDTQYF. DNA of the CDR3: TGTGCCAGCACCCCTACCCGTAGCACAGATACGCAGTATTTT. The full variable domain, in which reference TRBV7-3 and TRBJ2-3 provide the parts outside the CDR3, is GAGVSQTPSNKVTEKGKYVELRCDPISGHTALYWYRQSLGQGPEFLIYFQGTGAADDSGLPNDRFFAVRPEGSVSTLKIQRTERGDSAVYLCASTPTRSTDTQYFGPGTRLTVL.

This clone has a handful of counts. The chain joins TRBV27 to TRBJ2-4; 7 nucleotides line up with TRBD2. The CDR3 totals 15 residues. Germline assignment: CDR1 MNHEY and CDR2 SMNVEV (reference sequence). The J segment lost 6 bases and the V segment lost 5 bases, leaving 10 bases of the junction unmatched. In DNA form, the CDR3 reads TGTGCCAGCAGTGACCTTATCGGGGGGATAAACATTCAGTACTTC. This encodes CASSDLIGGINIQYF.

This chain's CDR3 is CASSLPGVGELFF. CDR3 bases: TGTGCCAGCAGCTTGCCGGGGGTGGGGGAGCTGTTTTTT. The chain uses TRBV5-6 and TRBJ2-2; D may be TRBD2 (6 bases). This CDR3 spans 13 amino acids. Between the trimmed V and J ends, which lost 1 base and 8 bases, there was a span of 9 bases. Germline values: CDR1 SGHDT, CDR2 YYEEEE.

Only one count was recorded for this clone. The rearrangement links TRBV19 to TRBJ2-3; 12 bases are a match to TRBD2. This CDR3 is 16 amino acids long. CDR1 and CDR2 from the germline V gene are LNHDA and SQIVND (reference sequence). Germline trimming cut 2 bases from V and 4 bases from J; bases unmatched to any gene: 4. In DNA form, the CDR3 reads TGTGCCAGTAGTATAACTAGCGGGGGGAGGTCAGATACGCAGTATTTT. It yields the protein CASSITSGGRSDTQYF.

Regarding this clone: The sample carries other DNA sequences with the same CDR3. The chain couples TRBV5-1 to TRBJ2-3, with 7 bases that match TRBD1. With 3 bases clipped from V and 3 bases from J, the junction kept 1 base outside the gene matches. CDR3 size: 13 residues. Germline assignment: CDR1 SGHRS and CDR2 YFSETQ. The CDR3: CASSSGGTDTQYF. The CDR3 DNA reads as TGCGCCAGCAGCTCAGGGGGAACAGATACGCAGTATTTT.

V gene TRBV5-5 combines with J gene TRBJ2-3; 7 bases align to TRBD2. The CDR3 runs 15 residues. Germline loops: CDR1 SGHKS, CDR2 YYEKEE (reference sequence). V dropped 4 bases and J dropped 5; count of bases not matched to a gene: 10. CDR3 nucleotide sequence: TGTGCCAGCAGCGTACTCGGGGGGACCGGAGATACGCAGTATTTT. Translated: CASSVLGGTGDTQYF.

This sequence joins TRBV4-1 and TRBJ1-2, with a tentative D call TRBD1 (5 bases). Trimming pared 3 bases from V and 4 bases from J, leaving 12 bases between. This CDR3 region has 14 residues. Germline assignment: CDR1 MGHRA and CDR2 YSYEKL. The CDR3 DNA reads TGCGCCAGCAGCCACCCCGGTGACAGCTATGGCTACACCTTC. Encoded protein: CASSHPGDSYGYTF.